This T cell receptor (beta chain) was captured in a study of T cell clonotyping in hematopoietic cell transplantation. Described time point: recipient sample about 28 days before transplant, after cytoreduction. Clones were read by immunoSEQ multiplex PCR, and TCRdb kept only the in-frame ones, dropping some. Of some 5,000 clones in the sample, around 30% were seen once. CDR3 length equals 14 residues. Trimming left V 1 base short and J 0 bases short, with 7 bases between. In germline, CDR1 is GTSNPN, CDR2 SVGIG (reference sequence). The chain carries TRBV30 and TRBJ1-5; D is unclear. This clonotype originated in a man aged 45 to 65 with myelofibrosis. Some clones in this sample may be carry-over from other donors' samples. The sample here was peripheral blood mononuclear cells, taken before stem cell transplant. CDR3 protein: CAWSAGVSNQPQHF. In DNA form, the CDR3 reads TGTGCCTGGAGTGCTGGCGTTAGCAATCAGCCCCAGCATTTT.